These 20 T cell receptor beta chains were sequenced from one sample in a study of T cell responses to AZD1222 COVID-19 vaccine. The table came from immunoSEQ multiplex PCR; TCRdb's copy has only in-frame clones and leaves some out. Of about 140,000 clones listed, about 90% were seen once; the top ten hold roughly 7.1%. The source was peripheral blood, collected 28 days after the second dose of the MenACWY control vaccine. The source of these receptors is an adult who received the MenACWY meningococcal vaccine as a control.

In this sample, this clone turned up a few times. V is TRBV10-3 and J is TRBJ1-1, with D possibly TRBD1 on 6 matching bases. Germline assignment: CDR1 ENHRY and CDR2 SYGVKD. V was trimmed by 10 bases and J by 7 bases, leaving 16 bases between them. The CDR3 totals 12 residues. CDR3 nucleotides: TGTGCCACCAAACCCCCGGACAGTGAAGCTTTCTTT. Amino acid sequence: CATKPPDSEAFF.

This chain connects TRBV5-1 to TRBJ2-3, with D tentatively TRBD2 (6 bases). Trimming pared 4 bases from V and 1 base from J, leaving 16 bases between. CDR3 size: 16 residues. CDR1 is SGHRS, CDR2 YFSETQ, per germline. The CDR3 sequence is CASSPTTGVGTDTQYF. The CDR3, as DNA: TGCGCCAGCAGCCCCACTACGGGGGTAGGCACAGATACGCAGTATTTT.

The chain couples TRBV23-1 to TRBJ1-5; D possibly corresponds to TRBD1 (6 bases). TRBV23-1 has ORF status, its function being uncertain. The CDR3 sequence is 16 residues long. Trimming shortened V by 2 bases and J by 7 bases, and 18 bases separated the two germline ends. CDR3 amino acids: CASSQPGGQGYQPQHF. CDR3 in DNA: TGCGCCAGCAGTCAACCCGGGGGCCAGGGCTACCAGCCCCAGCATTTT.

The chain recombines TRBV30 with TRBJ1-6, with D possibly matching TRBD1 (6 bases). This CDR3 is 13 amino acids long. Trimming stripped 3 bases from V and 9 bases from J, with 12 bases between. Per germline, CDR1 GTSNPN and CDR2 SVGIG (reference sequence). This CDR3 is CAWRDQGFSPLHF. The DNA for the CDR3 is TGTGCCTGGAGGGATCAGGGGTTTTCACCCCTCCACTTT.

This chain links TRBV19 with TRBJ2-1, with 11 bases that match TRBD2. This CDR3 region has 16 residues. The V gene's germline CDR1 is LNHDA and CDR2 SQIVND (reference sequence). J was trimmed by 5 bases and V by 4 bases; bases with no gene match: 7. The CDR3 region is CASSRAGLAGNNEQFF. As DNA, the CDR3 is TGTGCCAGTAGTAGGGCCGGACTAGCGGGTAACAATGAGCAGTTCTTC. The full variable domain, rest sourced from reference TRBV19 and TRBJ2-1, is DGGITQSPKYLFRKEGQNVTLSCEQNLNHDAMYWYRQDPGQGLRLIYYSQIVNDFQKGDIAEGYSVSREKKESFPLTVTSAQKNPTAFYLCASSRAGLAGNNEQFFGPGTRLTVL.

The chain couples TRBV7-6 to TRBJ2-6; D call uncertain. CDR3 length: 16 residues. CDR1 and CDR2 (germline): SGHVS, FNYEAQ. The ends were cut back, 5 bases at V and 0 bases at J, with 11 bases in the middle. In DNA, the CDR3 is TGTGCCAGCAGCGTACGACGCATCTCTGGGGCCAACGTCCTGACTTTC. Amino acids: CASSVRRISGANVLTF.

The chain links TRBV12-3 or TRBV12-4 to TRBJ2-1, with TRBD2 matching over 12 bases. The junction had 8 bases not matched to a gene; V was cut back by 5 bases and J by 15 bases. The CDR3 is 13 residues long. CDR3 DNA: TGTGCCAGCAGTCTCTTAGGACTAGCGGGAAGGTTCTTC. It specifies CASSLLGLAGRFF.

V is TRBV27 and J is TRBJ2-7, with 9 bases fitting TRBD2. CDR3 length: 15 residues. Germline V gene sequence: CDR1 MNHEY, CDR2 SMNVEV (reference sequence). Trimming took 5 bases from V and 2 from J; bases not matched to a gene: 7. CDR3 DNA sequence: TGTGCCAGCAGTCCCCGCCGGACTAGCGCCTACGAGCAGTACTTC. It is translated as CASSPRRTSAYEQYF.

V is TRBV23-1 and J is TRBJ2-1; TRBD2 matches at 8 bases. Being an ORF, TRBV23-1 has a function that is uncertain. The trim removed 4 bases at V and 4 bases at J, leaving 9 bases unmatched. The CDR3 runs to 16 residues. This chain's CDR3 is CASSPPGRECYNEQFF. DNA of the CDR3: TGCGCCAGCAGTCCCCCCGGGAGGGAGTGTTACAATGAGCAGTTCTTC.

V and J are TRBV7-9 and TRBJ1-1; D unresolved. This CDR3 region has 14 residues. In germline, CDR1 is SEHNR, CDR2 FQNEAQ (reference sequence). V was shortened by 4 bases and J by 0 bases, with 9 bases between the two germline ends. As DNA, the CDR3 is TGTGCCAGCAGCTACGAGGGTTTGAACACTGAAGCTTTCTTT. Translating gives CASSYEGLNTEAFF. The full variable domain, its missing parts supplied by reference TRBV7-9 and TRBJ1-1, is DTGVSQNPRHKITKRGQNVTFRCDPISEHNRLYWYRQTLGQGPEFLTYFQNEAQLEKSRLLSDRFSAERPKGSFSTLEIQRTEQGDSAMYLCASSYEGLNTEAFFGQGTRLTVV.

CDR3 coding DNA: TGTGCCAGCTCACCAATACCACAGGGCCTGAACACTGAAGCTTTCTTT. It is translated as CASSPIPQGLNTEAFF. The rearrangement uses TRBV18 and TRBJ1-1, with D possibly matching TRBD1 (6 bases). This CDR3 region has 16 residues. V was clipped by 2 bases and J by 0 bases, with 13 bases between them. Germline CDR1 KGHSH, CDR2 LQKENI.

The chain is built from TRBV6-2 or TRBV6-3 and TRBJ2-5, with 9 bases aligning to TRBD1. Germline trimming cut 5 bases from V and 4 bases from J; bases unmatched to any gene: 8. There are 15 residues in the CDR3. Germline CDR1 reads MNHEY; CDR2 reads SVGEGT. The CDR3 nucleotides are TGTGCCAGCAGTAACAGGGGGCGCCGCGGAGAGACCCAGTACTTC. Its protein product is CASSNRGRRGETQYF.

This chain connects TRBV11-2 to TRBJ2-7, with unresolved D. The germline CDR1 and CDR2 sequences are SGHAT and FQNNGV. The CDR3 runs 15 residues. Trimming cost V 1 base and J 3 bases, with 13 bases left between them. The CDR3 DNA reads as TGTGCCAGCAGCTTAGTTGGCCAGCCGAGCTACGAGCAGTACTTC. Translated, it gives CASSLVGQPSYEQYF.

The DNA of the CDR3 is TGTGCCACCCAGGACATTCGCTCCTATAATTCACCCCTCCACTTT. Translating it yields CATQDIRSYNSPLHF. This chain links TRBV6-5 with TRBJ1-6; TRBD1 might be the D (5 bases). The V end lost 10 bases, the J end lost 0 bases, and 13 bases lay between the germline ends. The germline CDR1 and CDR2 sequences are MNHEY and SVGAGI. CDR3 length equals 15 residues.

The chain has TRBV7-9 and TRBJ2-7, with TRBD1 matching over 7 bases. The J segment lost 2 bases and the V segment lost 4 bases, leaving 11 bases of the junction unmatched. Germline V CDR1 and CDR2: SEHNR, FQNEAQ (reference sequence). The CDR3 runs to 16 residues. The CDR3 DNA sequence: TGTGCCAGCAGCTCCTATAGCACCGACAGGGCCTACGAGCAGTACTTC. Translation gives CASSSYSTDRAYEQYF.

This chain connects TRBV10-1 to TRBJ2-5; TRBD2 matches at 13 bases. The CDR3 is made up of 15 amino acids. Trimming at V came to 4 bases and at J to 4 bases, leaving 3 bases not matched to a gene. The germline gives CDR1 WNHNN, CDR2 SYGVQD (reference sequence). This CDR3 reads CASSVGLAGVETQYF. The DNA for the CDR3 is TGCGCCAGCAGTGTAGGACTAGCGGGGGTAGAGACCCAGTACTTC.

The J gene is TRBJ2-1, the V gene TRBV19; D is uncertain. V dropped 8 bases and J dropped 10 bases, with 24 bases sitting between them. CDR3 length: 15 amino acids. Germline V CDR1 and CDR2: LNHDA, SQIVND (reference sequence). The CDR3 DNA is TGTGCCAGTCGCGACCACGGACCGCGGCAATTGGAGCAGTTCTTC. Translated: CASRDHGPRQLEQFF.

The genes are TRBV27 and TRBJ2-7; the match to TRBD1 covers 7 bases. The CDR3 is 15 residues long. CDR1 and CDR2 (germline): MNHEY, SMNVEV (reference sequence). The V segment lost 2 bases and the J segment 4 bases; nucleotides outside the gene matches: 8. This CDR3 is CASSLGYSGGYEQYF. As DNA, the CDR3 is TGTGCCAGCAGTTTAGGTTATTCAGGGGGATACGAGCAGTACTTC.

The chain is built from TRBV19 and TRBJ1-1, with D unclear. V was trimmed by 6 bases and J by 3 bases, leaving 20 bases between them. Germline V lookup: CDR1 LNHDA, CDR2 SQIVND (reference sequence). The CDR3 covers 16 residues. The CDR3: CASRKSRGGKDTEAFF. CDR3 in DNA: TGTGCCAGTAGAAAATCCCGGGGAGGGAAAGACACTGAAGCTTTCTTT.

The rearrangement links TRBV3-1 (or the pseudogene TRBV3-2) to TRBJ2-7, with D possibly being TRBD1 or TRBD2 (6 bases each). The germline V gene has CDR1 LGHDT and CDR2 YNNKEL (reference sequence). The V end lost 0 bases, the J end lost 5 bases, and 8 bases lay between the germline ends. CDR3 length: 13 amino acids. The CDR3 region is CASSQDRGHEQYF. The DNA for the CDR3 is TGTGCCAGCAGCCAAGATCGGGGGCACGAGCAGTACTTC.